These 14 T cell receptor beta chains were all obtained from the same sample, sequenced in a study of T cell responses to AZD1222 COVID-19 vaccine. Here immunoSEQ multiplex PCR was the method, and the copy in TCRdb shows in-frame clones only, minus some. This table holds 130,000 to 150,000 clones, approximately 89% found once. The sequences come from peripheral blood, collected on day 0 of AZD1222 vaccination. These receptors originate from an adult in good health.

CDR3 loop: CASSPGGQSGYTF. DNA of the CDR3: TGTGCCAGCAGCCCTGGGGGACAGTCGGGCTACACCTTC. The chain recombines TRBV7-9 with TRBJ1-2; 7 nucleotides line up with TRBD1. The CDR3 covers 13 residues. Germline V gives CDR1 SEHNR, CDR2 FQNEAQ (reference sequence). V lost 5 bases to trimming and J lost 8 bases; unmatched junction nucleotides: 8.

The chain couples TRBV7-7 to TRBJ2-1; D may correspond to TRBD1 or TRBD2 (5 bases each). Germline CDR1 is SSHAT and CDR2 is FNYEAQ (reference sequence). The CDR3 is 15 residues long. Trimming took 2 bases from V and 3 from J, leaving 11 bases between them. The CDR3 reads CASSLQVGDYNEQFF. The CDR3 region has the DNA TGTGCCAGCAGCTTACAGGTGGGGGACTACAATGAGCAGTTCTTC.

J is TRBJ2-2 and V is TRBV7-2, with 8 positions matching TRBD2. The CDR3 runs 14 residues. J was trimmed by 6 bases and V by 6 bases; bases with no gene match: 6. Germline assignment: CDR1 SGHTA and CDR2 FQGNSA. The CDR3 DNA is TGTGCCAGCAGAAGGACTAGCTACGCCGGGGAGCTGTTTTTT. Protein: CASRRTSYAGELFF. The variable domain in full, with the rest retrieved from reference TRBV7-2 and TRBJ2-2, is GAGVSQSPSNKVTEKGKDVELRCDPISGHTALYWYRQSLGQGLEFLIYFQGNSAPDKSGLPSDRFSAERTGGSVSTLTIQRTQQEDSAVYLCASRRTSYAGELFFGEGSRLTVL.

The chain is built from TRBV18 and TRBJ2-1, with TRBD2 matching over 9 bases. CDR1 is KGHSH, CDR2 LQKENI, per germline. This CDR3 comprises 16 residues. The V segment lost 0 bases and the J segment 5 bases; nucleotides outside the gene matches: 5. The CDR3 protein is CASSPPSGGPNNEQFF. CDR3 sequence (DNA): TGTGCCAGCTCACCACCCAGCGGGGGGCCTAACAATGAGCAGTTCTTC.

The CDR3 region has the DNA TGTGCCAGCAGCTTGAACCAGGGGAACACCGGGGAGCTGTTTTTT. This translates into CASSLNQGNTGELFF. This chain links TRBV5-4 with TRBJ2-2; a weak D match, TRBD1 (5 bases). The germline gives CDR1 SGHNT, CDR2 YYREEE (reference sequence). The CDR3 has 15 residues. V gave up 1 base and J gave up 1 base, with 8 bases separating them.

The rearrangement joins TRBV24-1 to TRBJ2-4, with no clear D. The V and J ends lost 0 bases and 2 bases respectively, with 13 bases between them. The CDR3 loop spans 17 amino acids. Germline V gene sequence: CDR1 KGHDR, CDR2 SFDVKD. The CDR3 DNA reads as TGTGCCACCAGTGATTTGCCCCCTACGACGACCAAAAACATTCAGTACTTC. Encoded protein: CATSDLPPTTTKNIQYF.

This clone was observed a single time. The chain links TRBV30 to TRBJ1-2; 8 nucleotides line up with TRBD1. CDR1 is GTSNPN and CDR2 is SVGIG in the germline V gene (reference sequence). The CDR3 has 14 residues. With V trimmed by 8 bases and J by 2 bases, 10 bases remained unmatched. CDR3 in amino acids: CAGITGGWNYGYTF. CDR3 DNA: TGTGCCGGTATTACAGGGGGATGGAACTATGGCTACACCTTC.

The chain is built from TRBV19 and TRBJ2-7; D gene uncertain. Germline lookup yields CDR1 LNHDA and CDR2 SQIVND (reference sequence). The V and J ends lost 1 base and 0 bases respectively, with 10 bases between them. There are 15 residues in the CDR3. The CDR3 region has the DNA TGTGCCAGTAGTATAGGAGTAGCAAGCTCCTACGAGCAGTACTTC. It encodes CASSIGVASSYEQYF.

The genes are TRBV24-1 and TRBJ2-7; unclear D gene. Germline assignment: CDR1 KGHDR and CDR2 SFDVKD. The CDR3 contains 14 residues. V was trimmed by 5 bases and J by 1 base, leaving 11 bases between them. The CDR3 reads CATSVLGRSYEQYF. The CDR3 DNA sequence: TGTGCCACCAGTGTTCTGGGAAGGTCCTACGAGCAGTACTTC.

This chain connects TRBV7-9 to TRBJ2-1; 10 positions match TRBD2. Germline CDR1 SEHNR, CDR2 FQNEAQ (reference sequence). This CDR3 region has 18 residues. V was clipped by 5 bases and J by 4 bases; unmatched bases: 14. The CDR3 DNA reads TGTGCCAGCAGCAGAGGAATTGGAGAGCGGGGGGGTTACAATGAGCAGTTCTTC. This sequence encodes CASSRGIGERGGYNEQFF.

This clone has a handful of counts. The chain employs TRBV20-1 and TRBJ2-3; 8 bases line up with TRBD2. Germline CDR1 reads DFQATT; CDR2 reads SNEGSKA (reference sequence). The CDR3 contains 15 residues. V trimming: 3 bases; J trimming: 5 bases; junction bases outside the gene matches: 10. CDR3 residues: CSASVPGGALDTQYF. Written as DNA, the CDR3 is TGCAGTGCTAGTGTACCGGGAGGGGCCTTAGATACGCAGTATTTT.

V gene TRBV5-8 combines with J gene TRBJ2-3, with a tentative D call TRBD1 (5 bases). The V and J ends lost 9 bases and 0 bases respectively, with 17 bases between them. The CDR3 is made up of 15 amino acids. From germline, CDR1 is SGHTS and CDR2 YDEGEE. The CDR3 loop reads CATLHSRQSTDTQYF. The CDR3, as DNA: TGTGCCACCCTACACTCACGACAGAGCACAGATACGCAGTATTTT.

The chain uses TRBV7-9 and TRBJ1-1, with D perhaps TRBD1 (5 bases). The CDR3 loop spans 17 amino acids. Germline V gene sequence: CDR1 SEHNR, CDR2 FQNEAQ (reference sequence). Trimming stripped 2 bases from V and 4 bases from J, with 20 bases between. Here the CDR3 reads CASSLRPTGGRGTEAFF. The DNA of the CDR3 is TGTGCCAGCAGCTTAAGGCCCACGGGGGGAAGGGGCACTGAAGCTTTCTTT. Full variable domain (remainder filled in from reference TRBV7-9 and TRBJ1-1): DTGVSQNPRHKITKRGQNVTFRCDPISEHNRLYWYRQTLGQGPEFLTYFQNEAQLEKSRLLSDRFSAERPKGSFSTLEIQRTEQGDSAMYLCASSLRPTGGRGTEAFFGQGTRLTVV.

This chain uses TRBV4-3 with TRBJ2-7, with 11 bases aligning to TRBD2. The germline V gene encodes CDR1 LGHNA and CDR2 YSLEER. V was clipped by 4 bases and J by 0 bases; unmatched bases: 11. The CDR3 is made up of 18 amino acids. CDR3 in amino acids: CASSPRLAGGSSSYEQYF. CDR3 nucleotide sequence: TGCGCCAGCAGCCCCCGGCTAGCGGGGGGTTCCAGCTCCTACGAGCAGTACTTC.